This TCR beta chain is drawn from a study of Ad26.COV2.S vaccination and SARS-CoV-2 variants. Turning to the study itself: Donor had been placed in the Ad26.COV2.S arm of the COV1001 trial. Once or twice, 56 days apart, Ad26.COV2.S was delivered intramuscularly.

There are 13 residues in the CDR3. CDR1 is SGHVS, CDR2 FQNEAQ, per germline. Trimming removed 6 bases from V and 3 bases from J, with 9 bases in between. On this clone itself: As yet, its antigen is unknown.

Treatment of the sample: over 15 received Ad26.COV2.S at low or high dose, single or two shots; 5 received placebo; per-sample allocation not given. Specimen acquisition occurred on day 63 following the initial vaccine or placebo injection. Findings and caveats of the study: Substantial response breadth was reportedly seen for spike-specific CD8+ and CD4+ T cells after vaccination.

Assay: immunoSEQ multiplex PCR; the TCRdb copy retains only in-frame clones and omits some. The sample lists roughly 400,000 clones, about nine tenths occurring once. Sequencing used peripheral blood, obtained in a trial of Ad26.COV2.S vaccine versus placebo. V usage is TRBV7-8 and J usage is TRBJ1-3; the D gene is possibly TRBD1 (5 bases). This receptor was taken from a person between 18 and 65 years old who received the Ad26.COV2.S COVID-19 vaccine or a placebo. As DNA, the CDR3 is TGTGCCAGCAGTCCGGGGCGTGGAAACACCATATATTTT. It specifies CASSPGRGNTIYF.